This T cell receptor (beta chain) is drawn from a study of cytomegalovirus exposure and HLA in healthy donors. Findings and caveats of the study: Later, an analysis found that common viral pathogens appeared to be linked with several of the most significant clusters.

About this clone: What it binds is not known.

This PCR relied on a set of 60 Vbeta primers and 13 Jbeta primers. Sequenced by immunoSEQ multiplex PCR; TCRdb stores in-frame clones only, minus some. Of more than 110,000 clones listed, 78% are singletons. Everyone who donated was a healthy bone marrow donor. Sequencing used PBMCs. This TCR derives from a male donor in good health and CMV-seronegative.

The CDR3 region has the DNA TGTGCCAGCAGCTTGGCGCAAGCGACCTACGAGCAGTACTTC. Translating gives CASSLAQATYEQYF. The gene calls are TRBV5-6 and TRBJ2-7; D is undetermined. The CDR3 is made up of 14 amino acids. The V end lost 0 bases, the J end lost 2 bases, and 9 bases lay between the germline ends. Germline V gives CDR1 SGHDT, CDR2 YYEEEE.